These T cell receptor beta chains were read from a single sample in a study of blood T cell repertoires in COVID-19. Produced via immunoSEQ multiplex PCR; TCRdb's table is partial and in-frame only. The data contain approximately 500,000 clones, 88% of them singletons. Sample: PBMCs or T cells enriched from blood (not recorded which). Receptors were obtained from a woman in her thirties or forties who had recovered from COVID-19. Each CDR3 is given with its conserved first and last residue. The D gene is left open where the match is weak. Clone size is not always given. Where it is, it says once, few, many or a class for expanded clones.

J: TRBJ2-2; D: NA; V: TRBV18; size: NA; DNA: TGTGCCAGCTCACCACCGCCAGGGGCTTTCACCGGGGAGCTGTTTTTT; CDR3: CASSPPPGAFTGELFF
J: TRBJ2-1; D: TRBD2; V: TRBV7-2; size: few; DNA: TGTGCCAGCAGCCCGGTGGGGGGACGACTAGCGGCCGCGGGTGAGCAGTTCTTC; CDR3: CASSPVGGRLAAAGEQFF
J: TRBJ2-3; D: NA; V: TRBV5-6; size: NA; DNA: TGTGCCAGCAGCGGGACTTTCACAGATACGCAGTATTTT; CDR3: CASSGTFTDTQYF
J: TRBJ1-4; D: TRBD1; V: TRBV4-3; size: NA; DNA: TGCGCCAGCAGCCAAGCCCGGGACAGGGGAACTAATGAAAAACTGTTTTTT; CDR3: CASSQARDRGTNEKLFF
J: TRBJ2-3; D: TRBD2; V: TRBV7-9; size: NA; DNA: TGTGCCAGCAGCTTAGTCGGGAGGGTTTTTACGCAGTATTTT; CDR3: CASSLVGRVFTQYF
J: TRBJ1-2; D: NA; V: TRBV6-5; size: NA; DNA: TGTGCCAGCAGTCCCAGGGGTCCCTATGGCTACACCTTC; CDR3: CASSPRGPYGYTF
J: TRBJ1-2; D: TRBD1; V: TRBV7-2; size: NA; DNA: TGTGCCAGCAGCTTAGCCCAGGTCGGGACAGGGGATAGGGGCTATGGCTACACCTTC; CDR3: CASSLAQVGTGDRGYGYTF
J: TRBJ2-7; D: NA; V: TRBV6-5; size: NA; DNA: TGTGCCAGCAGACAGGTGGGGAACACCTACGAGCAGTACTTC; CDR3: CASRQVGNTYEQYF
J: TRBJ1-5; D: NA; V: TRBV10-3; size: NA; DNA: TGTGCCATCAGTGAGTCTGGCAGGGTGGAGAATCAGCCCCAGCATTTT; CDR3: CAISESGRVENQPQHF
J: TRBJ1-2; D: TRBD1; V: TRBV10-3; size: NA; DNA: TGTGCCACCCGACAGGGAACTTCCTATGGCTACACCTTC; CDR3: CATRQGTSYGYTF
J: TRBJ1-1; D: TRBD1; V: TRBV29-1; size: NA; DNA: TGCAGCGTTGGGGACAGGGGGTGGGCGAACACTGAAGCTTTCTTT; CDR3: CSVGDRGWANTEAFF
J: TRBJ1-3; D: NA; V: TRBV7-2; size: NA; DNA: TGTGCCAGCAGCTTAGTGACAGGCTCTGGAAACACCATATATTTT; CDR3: CASSLVTGSGNTIYF
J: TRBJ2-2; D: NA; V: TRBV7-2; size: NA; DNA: TGTGCCAGCAGCTTAAAAGAGGTCCCCGGGGAGCTGTTTTTT; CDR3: CASSLKEVPGELFF
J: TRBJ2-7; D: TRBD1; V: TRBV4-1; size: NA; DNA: TGCGCCAGCAGCCCCCGGGACAGGGGGTCTGGGGAGCAGTACTTC; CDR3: CASSPRDRGSGEQYF
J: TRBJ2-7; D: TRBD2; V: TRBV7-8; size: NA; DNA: TGTGCCAGCAGCTTAACTCCTAGCGGGAGTGCAGGACCCTACGAGCAGTACTTC; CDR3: CASSLTPSGSAGPYEQYF
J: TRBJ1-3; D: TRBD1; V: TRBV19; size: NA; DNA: TGTGCCAGTAGCCTGATGCCGGGACAGGGAAACACCATATATTTT; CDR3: CASSLMPGQGNTIYF
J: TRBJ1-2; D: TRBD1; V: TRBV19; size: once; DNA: TGTGCCAGTACCGAACCGGGACAGGTGGATGGCTACACCTTC; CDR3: CASTEPGQVDGYTF
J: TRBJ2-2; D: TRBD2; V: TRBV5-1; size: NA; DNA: TGCGCCAGCAGCTTGGGTACTAGCGGGCTCAACACCGGGGAGCTGTTTTTT; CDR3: CASSLGTSGLNTGELFF
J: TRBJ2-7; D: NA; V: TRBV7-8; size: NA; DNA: TGTGCCAGCAGCTTTTGGGCAGAATACGAGCAGTACTTC; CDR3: CASSFWAEYEQYF
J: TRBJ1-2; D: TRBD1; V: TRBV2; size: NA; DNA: TGTGCCAGCAGTGTTATGGGACAGGGATCTTCTAACTATGGCTACACCTTC; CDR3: CASSVMGQGSSNYGYTF
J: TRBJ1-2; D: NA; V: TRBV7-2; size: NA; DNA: TGTGCCAGCAGCTCAAAGACAGCCTCTAACTATGGCTACACCTTC; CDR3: CASSSKTASNYGYTF
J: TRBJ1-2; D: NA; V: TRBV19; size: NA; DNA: TGTGCCAGTAGTATAGATCGAGGCGGCTATGGCTACACCTTC; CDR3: CASSIDRGGYGYTF
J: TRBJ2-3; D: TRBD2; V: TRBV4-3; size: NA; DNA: TGCGCCAGCAGCCAAGAGAGAAGCGGGAGAGTCACAGATACGCAGTATTTT; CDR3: CASSQERSGRVTDTQYF
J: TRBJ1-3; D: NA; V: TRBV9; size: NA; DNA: TGTGCCAGCAGTGGAGTCGGTAGGGGAAACACCATATATTTT; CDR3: CASSGVGRGNTIYF
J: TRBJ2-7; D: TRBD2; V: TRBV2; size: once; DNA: TGTGCCAGCAGCCTGACTAGCGGGAGCTACGAGCAGTACTTC; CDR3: CASSLTSGSYEQYF
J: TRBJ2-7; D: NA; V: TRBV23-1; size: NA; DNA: TGCGCCAGCAGTCTCCCCTTAGACAGCCTCTCCTACGAGCAGTACTTC; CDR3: CASSLPLDSLSYEQYF
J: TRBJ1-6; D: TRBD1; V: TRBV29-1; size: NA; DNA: TGCAGCGTTGGTACAGGGGATAATTCACCCCTCCACTTT; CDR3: CSVGTGDNSPLHF
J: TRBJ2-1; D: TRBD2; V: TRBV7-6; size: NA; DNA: TGTGCCAGCAGCTTAGGATTTGCTAGCGGTCCCGGGGAGCAGTTCTTC; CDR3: CASSLGFASGPGEQFF
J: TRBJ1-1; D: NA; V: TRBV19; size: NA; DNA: TGTGCCAGTAGTATTCCTGGGGGCTACACTGAAGCTTTCTTT; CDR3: CASSIPGGYTEAFF
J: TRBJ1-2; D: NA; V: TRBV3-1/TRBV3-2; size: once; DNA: TGTGCCAGCAGCCTATTAGCGGGCGCTGCTAACTATGGCTACACCTTC; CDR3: CASSLLAGAANYGYTF
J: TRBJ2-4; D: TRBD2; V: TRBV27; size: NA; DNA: TGTGCCAGCAGTTTAGGGACTAGCGCAAAAAACATTCAGTACTTC; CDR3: CASSLGTSAKNIQYF
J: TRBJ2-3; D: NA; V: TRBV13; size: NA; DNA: TGTGCCAGCAGCGCCGTGCCAGGCACAGATACGCAGTATTTT; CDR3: CASSAVPGTDTQYF
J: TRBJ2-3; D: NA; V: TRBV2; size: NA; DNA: TGTGCCAGCAGTGAATTTCGGGCAGATACGCAGTATTTT; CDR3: CASSEFRADTQYF
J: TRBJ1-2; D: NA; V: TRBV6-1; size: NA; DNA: TGTGCCAGCAGTGAAGCCGGTCGGAACTATGGCTACACCTTC; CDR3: CASSEAGRNYGYTF
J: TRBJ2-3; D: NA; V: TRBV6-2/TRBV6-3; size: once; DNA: TGTGCCAGCAGTTACTTGATTCACGGAGATACGCAGTATTTT; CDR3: CASSYLIHGDTQYF
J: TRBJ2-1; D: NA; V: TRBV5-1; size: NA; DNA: TGCGCCAGCAGCCCTGACTATGAGCAGTTCTTC; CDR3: CASSPDYEQFF
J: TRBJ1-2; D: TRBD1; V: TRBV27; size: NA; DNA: TGTGCCAGCAGTACTCAGACAGGGACCTATGGCTACACCTTC; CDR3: CASSTQTGTYGYTF
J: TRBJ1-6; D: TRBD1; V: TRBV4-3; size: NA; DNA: TGCGCCAGCAGCCAAGATCCCCCCGGGACAGGGGTCGGGTCACCCCTCCACTTT; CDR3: CASSQDPPGTGVGSPLHF
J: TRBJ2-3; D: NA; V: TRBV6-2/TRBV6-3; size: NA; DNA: TGTGCCAGCAGTTACTCGGCTAGACCTAGCACAGATACGCAGTATTTT; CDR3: CASSYSARPSTDTQYF
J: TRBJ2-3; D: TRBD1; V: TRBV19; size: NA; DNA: TGTGCCAGTAGTATGGGCCGACAGGGTAGAGATACGCAGTATTTT; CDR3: CASSMGRQGRDTQYF
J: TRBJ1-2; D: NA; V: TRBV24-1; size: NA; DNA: TGTGCCACCAGTGATAACCGGGGGGCTATTGGCTACACCTTC; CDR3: CATSDNRGAIGYTF
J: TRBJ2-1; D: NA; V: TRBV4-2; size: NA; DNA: TGTGCCAGCAGCCAAGCCGGTGAGCAGTTCTTC; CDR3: CASSQAGEQFF
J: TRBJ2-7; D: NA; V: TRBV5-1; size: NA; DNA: TGCGCCAGCAGCCACCAGGGCTACGAGCAGTACTTC; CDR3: CASSHQGYEQYF
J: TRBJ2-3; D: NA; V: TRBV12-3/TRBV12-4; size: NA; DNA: TGTGCCAGCAGTTTGACTGATGCCCTTGCGCAGTATTTT; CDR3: CASSLTDALAQYF
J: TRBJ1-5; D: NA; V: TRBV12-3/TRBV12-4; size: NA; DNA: TGTGCCAGCTCCAGGCTTAATCAGCCCCAGCATTTT; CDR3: CASSRLNQPQHF
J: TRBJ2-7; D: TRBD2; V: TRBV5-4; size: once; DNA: TGTGCCAGCAGCTATACTAGCGGGAGCAGCTACGAGCAGTACTTC; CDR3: CASSYTSGSSYEQYF
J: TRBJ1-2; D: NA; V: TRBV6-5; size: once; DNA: TGTGCCAGCAGTACCGAAACAGGGTATGGCTACACCTTC; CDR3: CASSTETGYGYTF
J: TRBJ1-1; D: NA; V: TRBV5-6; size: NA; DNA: TGTGCCAGCAGCTCCCTCGCCCTAGACGGCACTGAAGCTTTCTTT; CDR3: CASSSLALDGTEAFF
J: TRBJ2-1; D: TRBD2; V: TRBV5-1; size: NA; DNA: TGCGCCAGCAGCTTGGCCTCTAGCGGGAGGGCCTACAATGAGCAGTTCTTC; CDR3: CASSLASSGRAYNEQFF
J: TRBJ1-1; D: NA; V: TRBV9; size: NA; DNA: TGTGCCAGCAGCGTGGCCGGGGGTAGGAACACTGAAGCTTTCTTT; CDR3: CASSVAGGRNTEAFF